The subject of this entry is one T cell receptor beta chain. Its specificity is unknown. TCRdb keeps only in-frame clones here, not all; method: immunoSEQ multiplex PCR. The repertoire has 150,000 to 200,000 clones, 85% to 90% of them found once; the top ten carry 1.5% to 2%. The data originate from a study of T cell responses to AZD1222 COVID-19 vaccine. Per germline, CDR1 SGDLS and CDR2 YYNGEE. The CDR3 runs to 16 residues. Trimming took off 0 bases at V and 0 bases at J, with 10 bases between the two ends. Study results and limitations: Researchers report vaccine-associated CD4 TCRs spanning spike, with dominance at 160-218 and 743-854. Recipients of AZD1222 seropositive at baseline numbered only 5 or 6. Scientists sampled the repertoires only once the peak T cell response had passed. A mostly white British donor set with more females was recruited, and clonal diversity was possibly underestimated.

The V gene is TRBV9, the J gene TRBJ2-1; a weak D match, TRBD2 (6 bases). This clonotype originated in an adult in good health. Sequencing was performed on peripheral blood, taken on day 0 of AZD1222 vaccination. The CDR3 region is CASSVGRVGSYNEQFF. Here the CDR3 DNA reads TGTGCCAGCAGCGTAGGGAGGGTTGGCTCCTACAATGAGCAGTTCTTC. The full variable domain, with the rest looked up from reference TRBV9 and TRBJ2-1, is DSGVTQTPKHLITATGQRVTLRCSPRSGDLSVYWYQQSLDQGLQFLIQYYNGEERAKGNILERFSAQQFPDLHSELNLSSLELGDSALYFCASSVGRVGSYNEQFFGPGTRLTVL.